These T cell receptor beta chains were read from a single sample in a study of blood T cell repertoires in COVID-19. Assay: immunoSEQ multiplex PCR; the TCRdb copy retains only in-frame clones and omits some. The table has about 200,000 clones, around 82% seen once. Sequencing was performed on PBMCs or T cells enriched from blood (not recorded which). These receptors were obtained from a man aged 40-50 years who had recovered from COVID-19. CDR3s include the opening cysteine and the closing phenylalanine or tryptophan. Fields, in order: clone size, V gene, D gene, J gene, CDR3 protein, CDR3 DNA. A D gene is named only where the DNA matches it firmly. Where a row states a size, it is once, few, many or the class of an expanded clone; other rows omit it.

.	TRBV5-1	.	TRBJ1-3	CASSLGGSSGNTIYF	TGCGCCAGCAGCTTGGGAGGGAGCTCTGGAAACACCATATATTTT
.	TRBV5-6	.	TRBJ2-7	CASSYQYEQYF	TGTGCCAGCAGCTATCAATACGAGCAGTACTTC
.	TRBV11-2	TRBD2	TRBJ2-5	CASSSLRRGSQETQYF	TGTGCCAGCAGCTCGCTTCGGCGGGGGTCCCAAGAGACCCAGTACTTC
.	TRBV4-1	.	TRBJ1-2	CASSQATRGVEGGGYTF	TGCGCCAGCAGCCAAGCCACCCGAGGGGTTGAAGGGGGTGGCTACACCTTC
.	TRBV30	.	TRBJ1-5	CAWGNLNQPQHF	TGTGCCTGGGGTAATCTCAATCAGCCCCAGCATTTT
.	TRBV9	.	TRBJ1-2	CASSPRNYGYTF	TGTGCCAGCAGCCCCAGAAACTATGGCTACACCTTC
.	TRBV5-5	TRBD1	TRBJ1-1	CASSPQGAGTEAFF	TGTGCCAGCAGCCCACAGGGGGCTGGGACTGAAGCTTTCTTT
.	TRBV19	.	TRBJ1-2	CASSIFFVGRQTNYGYTF	TGTGCCAGTAGTATATTTTTTGTCGGCAGGCAGACTAACTATGGCTACACCTTC
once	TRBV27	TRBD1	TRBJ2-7	CASSPQGSRYEQYF	TGTGCCAGCAGTCCACAGGGGTCAAGGTACGAGCAGTACTTC
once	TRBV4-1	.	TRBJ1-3	CASSQGARQSGNTIYF	TGCGCCAGCAGCCAAGGAGCCAGACAGTCTGGAAACACCATATATTTT
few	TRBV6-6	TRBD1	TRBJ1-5	CASSRTGGTYSNQPQHF	TGTGCCAGCAGTCGGACAGGGGGCACATATAGCAATCAGCCCCAGCATTTT
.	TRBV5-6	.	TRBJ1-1	CASSLPGSSRNTEAFF	TGTGCCAGCAGTTTGCCCGGGTCGAGTAGGAACACTGAAGCTTTCTTT
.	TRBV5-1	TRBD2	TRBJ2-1	CASSSPISGGMHNEQFF	TGCGCCAGCAGCTCCCCGATTAGCGGGGGGATGCACAATGAGCAGTTCTTC
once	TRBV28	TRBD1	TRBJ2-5	CASSFIQGNQETQYF	TGTGCCAGCAGTTTTATACAGGGGAACCAAGAGACCCAGTACTTC
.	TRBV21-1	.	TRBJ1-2	CASTSPGQGDYGYTF	TGTGCCAGCACAAGTCCGGGACAGGGGGACTATGGCTACACCTTC
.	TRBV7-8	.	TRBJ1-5	CASSLATNQPQHF	TGTGCCAGCAGCTTAGCTACAAATCAGCCCCAGCATTTT
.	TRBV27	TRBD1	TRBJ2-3	CASKGALNTQYF	TGTGCCAGCAAGGGGGCGCTCAATACGCAGTATTTT
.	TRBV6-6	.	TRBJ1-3	CATWAGAGNTIYF	TGTGCCACCTGGGCAGGGGCTGGAAACACCATATATTTT
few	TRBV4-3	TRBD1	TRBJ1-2	CASSPGTGDGYTF	TGCGCCAGCAGCCCCGGGACAGGGGATGGCTACACCTTC
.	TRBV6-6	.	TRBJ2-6	CASSRYPLRGSGANVLTF	TGTGCCAGCAGTCGCTACCCACTCAGGGGCTCTGGGGCCAACGTCCTGACTTTC
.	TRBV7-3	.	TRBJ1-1	CASGQISGLNTEAFF	TGTGCCAGCGGACAAATATCAGGGTTGAACACTGAAGCTTTCTTT
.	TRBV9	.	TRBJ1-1	CASSVGDGLSYEAFF	TGTGCCAGCAGCGTAGGTGACGGACTGAGCTATGAAGCTTTCTTT
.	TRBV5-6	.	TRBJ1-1	CASNFRYLTGNTEAFF	TGTGCCAGCAACTTCCGGTACCTCACAGGGAACACTGAAGCTTTCTTT
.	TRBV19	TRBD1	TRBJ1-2	CASSNSGQGAPYGYTF	TGTGCCAGTAGTAACTCGGGACAGGGAGCGCCCTATGGCTACACCTTC
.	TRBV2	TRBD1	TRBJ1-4	CASSRTGTAYRGEELFF	TGTGCCAGCAGTCGGACAGGGACCGCTTATCGGGGTGAAGAACTGTTTTTT
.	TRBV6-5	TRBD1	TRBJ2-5	CASSHRDRGLETQYF	TGTGCCAGCAGCCACCGGGACAGGGGGCTGGAGACCCAGTACTTC
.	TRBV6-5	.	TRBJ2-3	CATKQQRVGTDTQYF	TGTGCCACCAAGCAGCAGCGGGTCGGCACAGATACGCAGTATTTT
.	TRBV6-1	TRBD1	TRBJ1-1	CASSDIYQKPTGGSFF	TGTGCCAGCAGTGACATCTACCAAAAGCCTACAGGGGGATCTTTCTTT
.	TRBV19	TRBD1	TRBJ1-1	CASSEGQGRASAEAFF	TGTGCCAGTAGTGAAGGACAGGGGAGGGCCTCGGCTGAAGCTTTCTTT
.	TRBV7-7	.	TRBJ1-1	CASHWEVQVGGTEAFF	TGTGCTAGCCATTGGGAGGTTCAGGTTGGGGGCACTGAAGCTTTCTTT
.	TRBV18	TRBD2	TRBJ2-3	CASSPSLLAGESTDTQYF	TGTGCCAGCTCACCATCTTTACTAGCGGGGGAAAGCACAGATACGCAGTATTTT
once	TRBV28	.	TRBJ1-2	CASSLEGLWGVSGYTF	TGTGCCAGCAGTTTAGAGGGATTGTGGGGGGTTTCTGGCTACACCTTC
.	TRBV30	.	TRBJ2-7	CAVAKGGGAYGEQYF	TGTGCCGTGGCCAAAGGGGGGGGCGCTTATGGCGAGCAGTACTTC
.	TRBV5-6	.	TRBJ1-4	CASSFGRPNEKLFF	TGTGCCAGCAGCTTTGGGAGACCTAATGAAAAACTGTTTTTT
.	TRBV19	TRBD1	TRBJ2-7	CATARTGAYEQYF	TGTGCCACCGCACGGACAGGGGCCTACGAGCAGTACTTC
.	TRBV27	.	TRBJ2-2	CASSLRGRNTGELFF	TGTGCCAGCAGTTTACGAGGGAGGAACACCGGGGAGCTGTTTTTT
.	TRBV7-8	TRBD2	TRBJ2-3	CASSLGTSLMGTQYF	TGTGCCAGCAGCTTAGGGACTAGCTTAATGGGTACGCAGTATTTT
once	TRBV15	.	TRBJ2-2	CATSSGVGELFF	TGTGCCACCAGCAGCGGTGTCGGGGAGCTGTTTTTT
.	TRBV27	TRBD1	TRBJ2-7	CASSVHVQGEEQYF	TGTGCCAGCAGTGTTCATGTACAGGGGGAGGAGCAGTACTTC
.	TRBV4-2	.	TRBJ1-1	CASSFGQRNTEAFF	TGTGCCAGCAGCTTCGGACAGAGGAACACTGAAGCTTTCTTT
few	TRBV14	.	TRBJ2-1	CASSLAYNEQFF	TGTGCCAGCAGCCTCGCCTACAATGAGCAGTTCTTC
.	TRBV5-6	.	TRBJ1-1	CASSGGSSHRNTEAFF	TGTGCCAGCAGTGGGGGGTCCAGCCATCGAAACACTGAAGCTTTCTTT
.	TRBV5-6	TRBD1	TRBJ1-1	CASSLGSGQGGTEAFF	TGTGCCAGCAGCTTGGGATCGGGACAGGGAGGCACTGAAGCTTTCTTT
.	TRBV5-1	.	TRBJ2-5	CASSLVGVQETQYF	TGCGCCAGCAGCTTGGTCGGGGTCCAAGAGACCCAGTACTTC
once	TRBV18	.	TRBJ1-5	CASSPRETGEWQPQHF	TGTGCCAGCTCACCACGGGAGACGGGGGAGTGGCAGCCCCAGCATTTT
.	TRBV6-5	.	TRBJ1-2	CASSPVQNYGYTF	TGTGCCAGCAGTCCCGTCCAGAACTATGGCTACACCTTC
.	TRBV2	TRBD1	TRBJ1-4	CASRGGQGKSLGEKLFF	TGTGCCAGCAGAGGCGGACAGGGGAAGTCGTTAGGTGAAAAACTGTTTTTT
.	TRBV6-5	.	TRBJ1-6	CASRDWGFGSPLHF	TGTGCCAGCCGGGACTGGGGGTTTGGATCACCCCTCCACTTT
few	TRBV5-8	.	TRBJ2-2	CASSHARDSWIPNTGELFF	TGTGCCAGCAGCCACGCCCGGGACTCCTGGATCCCGAACACCGGGGAGCTGTTTTTT
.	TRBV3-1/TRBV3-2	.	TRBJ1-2	CASSPERGDYGYTF	TGTGCCAGCAGCCCAGAGCGGGGTGACTATGGCTACACCTTC
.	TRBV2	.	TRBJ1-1	CASSGQIMNTEAFF	TGTGCCAGCAGTGGACAGATCATGAACACTGAAGCTTTCTTT
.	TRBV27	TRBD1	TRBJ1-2	CASSALQGARGYGYTF	TGTGCCAGCAGTGCACTCCAGGGGGCTAGAGGCTATGGCTACACCTTC
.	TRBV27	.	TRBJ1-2	CASSPPPGQGTNYGYTF	TGTGCCAGCAGTCCACCCCCCGGCCAGGGGACTAACTATGGCTACACCTTC
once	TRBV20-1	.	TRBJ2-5	CSASSETQYF	TGCAGTGCCTCCTCCGAGACCCAGTACTTC
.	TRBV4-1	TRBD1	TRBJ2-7	CASSQGTGANSYEQYF	TGCGCCAGCAGCCAAGGGACAGGGGCTAACTCCTACGAGCAGTACTTC
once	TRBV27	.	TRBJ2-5	CASRDSGSVQETQYF	TGTGCCAGCAGGGATTCAGGGTCCGTTCAAGAGACCCAGTACTTC
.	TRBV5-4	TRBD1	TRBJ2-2	CASSRPTGENTGELFF	TGTGCCAGCAGCAGACCGACAGGGGAGAACACCGGGGAGCTGTTTTTT
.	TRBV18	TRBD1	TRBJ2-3	CASSHTPQGTDTQYF	TGTGCCAGCTCCCACACACCACAGGGGACAGATACGCAGTATTTT
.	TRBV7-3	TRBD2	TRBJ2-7	CASSLSGGPYEQYF	TGTGCCAGCAGCTTATCGGGGGGGCCGTATGAGCAGTACTTC